Listed here are 29 T cell receptor beta chains from one sample, sequenced in a study of blood T cell repertoires in COVID-19. Measured with immunoSEQ multiplex PCR; TCRdb has only the in-frame clones, and not every one. This sample has about 210,000 clones; approximately 80% occur once, and the top ten carry around 9%. Material: PBMCs or T cells enriched from blood (not recorded which). The source is a man in his forties who had recovered from COVID-19.

The chain is built from TRBV18 and TRBJ2-3, with TRBD1 matching over 9 bases. The CDR3 loop spans 15 amino acids. Germline V gene lookup returns CDR1 KGHSH and CDR2 LQKENI. J gave up 6 bases and V 5 bases, and 9 bases lay outside the gene matches. DNA of the CDR3: TGTGCCAGCTCAATAACGGGACAGGGACGGGATACGCAGTATTTT. Its translation is CASSITGQGRDTQYF.

The CDR3, as DNA: TGTGCCACCAGTCGGGCTAACTATGGCTACACCTTC. The encoded protein is CATSRANYGYTF. This chain uses TRBV24-1 with TRBJ1-2; D ambiguous. The ends were cut back, 6 bases at V and 0 bases at J, with 4 bases in the middle. CDR3 length: 12 amino acids. Germline V CDR1 and CDR2: KGHDR, SFDVKD.

This rearrangement joins TRBV7-2 to TRBJ1-1; no definite D call. Germline loops: CDR1 SGHTA, CDR2 FQGNSA. V lost 5 bases, J lost 8 bases, and 9 bases lay in between. The CDR3 runs 11 residues. In DNA, the CDR3 is TGTGCCAGCAGCCGGCGGAGGGAAGCTTTCTTT. The encoded protein is CASSRRREAFF.

This chain uses TRBV5-1 with TRBJ2-1, with 12 bases aligning to TRBD2. CDR1 and CDR2 from the germline V gene are SGHRS and YFSETQ. This CDR3 is built from 19 residues. V lost 3 bases, J lost 8 bases, and 18 bases stayed unmatched. Written as DNA, the CDR3 is TGCGCCAGCAGCTCTGACGACTTTGGACTAGCGGGGCTTTGGGATGAGCAGTTCTTC. This translates into CASSSDDFGLAGLWDEQFF. The entire variable domain, with the rest obtained from reference TRBV5-1 and TRBJ2-1, is as follows: KAGVTQTPRYLIKTRGQQVTLSCSPISGHRSVSWYQQTPGQGLQFLFEYFSETQRNKGNFPGRFSGRQFSNSRSEMNVSTLELGDSALYLCASSSDDFGLAGLWDEQFFGPGTRLTVL.

This clone occurred once. The chain links TRBV5-1 to TRBJ1-1; D gene unclear. The CDR3 has 13 amino acids. CDR1 is SGHRS, CDR2 YFSETQ, per germline. Trimming removed 2 bases at V and 3 bases at J, with 8 bases between. The CDR3 loop is CASSFNLDTEAFF. Written as DNA, the CDR3 is TGCGCCAGCAGCTTTAATCTTGACACTGAAGCTTTCTTT.

The chain links TRBV9 to TRBJ1-5, with D unresolved. The CDR3 has 13 residues. V gave up 2 bases and J gave up 10 bases, with 13 bases separating them. Germline CDR1 and CDR2: SGDLS and YYNGEE. CDR3 residues: CASSVGPARPQHF. The DNA of the CDR3 is TGTGCCAGCAGCGTCGGTCCTGCTCGCCCCCAGCATTTT.

The chain recombines TRBV19 with TRBJ1-5, with D hard to call. Trimming stripped 6 bases from V and 6 bases from J, with 15 bases between. This CDR3 has 14 amino acids. Germline CDR1 is LNHDA and CDR2 is SQIVND (reference sequence). The CDR3 here is CASSPQVFGQPQHF. CDR3 DNA: TGTGCCAGTAGCCCCCAGGTATTTGGTCAGCCCCAGCATTTT.

The chain links TRBV7-9 to TRBJ1-2, with D possibly matching TRBD1 (6 bases). Per the germline V gene, CDR1 is SEHNR and CDR2 is FQNEAQ (reference sequence). The CDR3 totals 11 residues. Trimming removed 5 bases from V and 7 bases from J, with 8 bases in between. The CDR3 is CASSSRGGYTF. The CDR3 DNA is TGTGCCAGCAGCAGCAGGGGTGGCTACACCTTC. The full variable domain, rest sourced from reference TRBV7-9 and TRBJ1-2, is DTGVSQNPRHKITKRGQNVTFRCDPISEHNRLYWYRQTLGQGPEFLTYFQNEAQLEKSRLLSDRFSAERPKGSFSTLEIQRTEQGDSAMYLCASSSRGGYTFGSGTRLTVV.

The chain recombines TRBV20-1 with TRBJ1-2; D is possibly TRBD1 (5 bases). The germline CDR1 and CDR2 sequences are DFQATT and SNEGSKA (reference sequence). The CDR3 sequence is 11 residues long. The germline V and J ends were trimmed by 7 bases and 5 bases, with 11 bases remaining between them. CDR3 loop: CSVRGFYGYTF. CDR3 DNA sequence: TGCAGTGTTAGGGGCTTTTATGGCTACACCTTC.

This clone was counted a few times. V is TRBV6-5 and J is TRBJ2-7, with 9 bases lining up with TRBD1. This CDR3 is built from 12 residues. The germline CDR1 and CDR2 sequences are MNHEY and SVGAGI. The trim removed 6 bases at V and 5 bases at J, leaving 2 bases unmatched. CDR3 nucleotides: TGTGCCAGCAGCGGGACAGGGAACGAGCAGTACTTC. Encoded protein: CASSGTGNEQYF.

The chain uses TRBV10-1 and TRBJ2-2; a weak D match, TRBD1 (5 bases). Trimming removed 6 bases at V and 4 bases at J, with 12 bases between. CDR1 is WNHNN, CDR2 SYGVQD, per germline (reference sequence). The CDR3 extends over 14 amino acids. The CDR3, as DNA: TGCGCCAGCAGCCAACAGACAGTCACCGGGGAGCTGTTTTTT. Protein sequence: CASSQQTVTGELFF.

Only a few counts were recorded for this clone. J is TRBJ2-7 and V is TRBV11-2, with 8 bases identical to TRBD1. The CDR3 runs 17 residues. Germline CDR1 and CDR2: SGHAT and FQNNGV. V lost 0 bases, J lost 2 bases, and 9 bases stayed unmatched. The CDR3 loop reads CASSLDRVTGVTYEQYF. Written as DNA, the CDR3 is TGTGCCAGCAGCTTAGATCGGGTGACAGGGGTTACCTACGAGCAGTACTTC.

The chain recombines TRBV5-1 with TRBJ1-1; TRBD1 is a possible D gene (5 bases). Germline CDR1 SGHRS, CDR2 YFSETQ. Trimming removed 0 bases at V and 1 base at J, with 7 bases between. The CDR3 loop spans 14 amino acids. The CDR3 loop reads CASSLVGQNTEAFF. In DNA form, the CDR3 reads TGCGCCAGCAGCTTGGTTGGACAGAACACTGAAGCTTTCTTT.

V usage is TRBV20-1 and J usage is TRBJ1-1, with TRBD1 matching over 9 bases. CDR3 size: 14 residues. Germline CDR1 and CDR2: DFQATT and SNEGSKA (reference sequence). The V and J ends lost 3 bases and 6 bases, in that order; junction bases with no gene match: 8. CDR3 bases: TGCAGTGCTAGTCAGCCACAGGGGGCGGCTGAAGCTTTCTTT. It encodes CSASQPQGAAEAFF.

This clone has only one observation. This chain connects TRBV2 to TRBJ1-6; perhaps TRBD1 as D (5 bases). The CDR3 is 13 amino acids. Germline V gene data show CDR1 as SNHLY and CDR2 as FYNNEI. V gave up 6 bases and J gave up 6 bases, with 9 bases separating them. CDR3: CASRVTANSPLHF. CDR3 in DNA: TGTGCCAGCAGGGTGACAGCTAATTCACCCCTCCACTTT. Looking up the rest from reference TRBV2 and TRBJ1-6 gives the full variable domain: EPEVTQTPSHQVTQMGQEVILRCVPISNHLYFYWYRQILGQKVEFLVSFYNNEISEKSEIFDDQFSVERPDGSNFTLKIRSTKLEDSAMYFCASRVTANSPLHFGNGTRLTVT.

J is TRBJ1-2 and V is TRBV6-5; 8 nucleotides line up with TRBD1. Per germline, CDR1 MNHEY and CDR2 SVGAGI. Trimming at V came to 7 bases and at J to 4 bases, leaving 5 bases not matched to a gene. The CDR3 runs to 13 residues. The CDR3 protein is CASTVTGGYGYTF. The DNA of the CDR3 is TGTGCCAGCACCGTCACAGGGGGCTATGGCTACACCTTC.

The V gene is TRBV7-2, the J gene TRBJ2-7; 7 nucleotides agree with TRBD1. Germline trimming cut 5 bases from V and 0 bases from J; bases unmatched to any gene: 13. Germline CDR1 is SGHTA and CDR2 is FQGNSA. The CDR3 is 17 amino acids. CDR3 DNA: TGTGCCAGCAGCCTACGGCTGTGGCAGGGGGACTCCTACGAGCAGTACTTC. Protein: CASSLRLWQGDSYEQYF.

This clone was seen a few times. J is TRBJ2-1 and V is TRBV6-1, with 10 bases fitting TRBD2. Germline CDR1 reads MNHNS; CDR2 reads SASEGT. This CDR3 is 17 amino acids long. With 4 bases clipped from V and 2 bases from J, the junction kept 8 bases outside the gene matches. The CDR3 loop reads CASSASTSGLTYNEQFF. The DNA for the CDR3 is TGTGCCAGCAGTGCCTCGACTAGCGGGTTGACCTACAATGAGCAGTTCTTC.

V is TRBV29-1 and J is TRBJ1-6; TRBD1 matches 9 bases. Unmatched junction bases numbered 4, after V lost 7 bases and J lost 6 bases. The CDR3 length is 13 residues. The germline V gene encodes CDR1 SQVTM and CDR2 ANQGSEA. Here the CDR3 reads CSARQGGNSPLHF. CDR3 nucleotides: TGCAGCGCCCGACAGGGGGGTAATTCACCCCTCCACTTT.

The chain uses TRBV7-8 and TRBJ1-1; D is ambiguous. This CDR3 is 14 amino acids long. Trimming cost V 0 bases and J 4 bases, with 9 bases left between them. Germline V lookup: CDR1 SGHVS, CDR2 FQNEAQ. The CDR3 DNA is TGTGCCAGCAGCTTAGCGCTGGCCCTCACTGAAGCTTTCTTT. It yields the protein CASSLALALTEAFF. The full variable domain, rest sourced from reference TRBV7-8 and TRBJ1-1, is GAGVSQSPRYKVAKRGQDVALRCDPISGHVSLFWYQQALGQGPEFLTYFQNEAQLDKSGLPSDRFFAERPEGSVSTLKIQRTQQEDSAVYLCASSLALALTEAFFGQGTRLTVV.

CDR3 residues: CASSETGLAGGGQFF. The CDR3 DNA reads TGTGCCAGCAGTGAGACTGGACTAGCGGGAGGGGGACAGTTCTTC. The rearrangement links TRBV6-1 to TRBJ2-1, with TRBD2 matching 15 bases. CDR3 length: 15 residues. Germline assignment: CDR1 MNHNS and CDR2 SASEGT. V lost 3 bases to trimming and J lost 13 bases; unmatched junction nucleotides: 7.

This clone occurred many times. The V gene is TRBV6-4, the J gene TRBJ2-3, with TRBD2 identical over 8 bases. Germline-derived CDR1 and CDR2 are MRHNA and SNTAGT. This CDR3 spans 16 amino acids. The trim removed 2 bases at V and 1 base at J, leaving 5 bases unmatched. The DNA for the CDR3 is TGTGCCAGCAGTGACGACGGGGGGGCGGGCACAGATACGCAGTATTTT. Amino acids: CASSDDGGAGTDTQYF.

This clone was recorded a few times. CDR3 residues: CASSETTGPPYGYTF. DNA of the CDR3: TGTGCCAGCAGTGAAACGACAGGCCCGCCTTATGGCTACACCTTC. This chain joins TRBV25-1 and TRBJ1-2; the D gene is possibly TRBD1 (6 bases). V lost 2 bases to trimming and J lost 5 bases, with 15 bases between them. Per the germline V gene, CDR1 is MGHDK and CDR2 is SYGVNS. The CDR3 length is 15 residues.

This chain connects TRBV6-4 to TRBJ2-7, with a possible D match to TRBD1 (5 bases). This CDR3 contains 19 residues. Germline assignment: CDR1 MRHNA and CDR2 SNTAGT. V lost 0 bases and J 1 base, leaving 22 bases between the germline ends. This CDR3 is CASSDSRLWQGLLSYEQYF. CDR3 DNA sequence: TGTGCCAGCAGTGACTCGAGGTTATGGCAGGGCCTACTATCCTACGAGCAGTACTTC.

The CDR3 region is CAISGATNSPLHF. DNA of the CDR3: TGTGCCATCAGTGGGGCGACAAATTCACCCCTCCACTTT. The chain joins TRBV10-3 to TRBJ1-6; D gene unclear. Germline CDR1 and CDR2: ENHRY and SYGVKD. The V gene lost 4 bases and the J gene lost 7 bases, with 8 bases spanning the gap. The CDR3 runs 13 residues.

The chain joins TRBV2 to TRBJ1-6; TRBD1 matches 7 bases. The CDR3 runs 20 residues. Per the germline V gene, CDR1 is SNHLY and CDR2 is FYNNEI. V lost 6 bases and J lost 9; bases outside the gene matches: 26. The DNA of the CDR3 is TGTGCCAGCAGGCAATTGTTGGTAGACCCCCGGGGGCCAGGGGGTTCACCCCTCCACTTT. It yields the protein CASRQLLVDPRGPGGSPLHF.

The chain links TRBV25-1 to TRBJ1-2; no definite D call. Trimming removed 4 bases at V and 8 bases at J, with 8 bases between. From germline, CDR1 is MGHDK and CDR2 SYGVNS. There are 11 residues in the CDR3. The CDR3 sequence: CASSGSFGYTF. Written as DNA, the CDR3 is TGTGCCAGCAGTGGTTCTTTCGGCTACACCTTC.

The rearrangement joins TRBV5-5 to TRBJ2-2, with D possibly being TRBD1 (5 bases). V was clipped by 0 bases and J by 5 bases, with 14 bases between them. CDR1 and CDR2 (germline): SGHKS, YYEKEE (reference sequence). CDR3 size: 16 residues. CDR3 protein: CASSLAQGWNTGELFF. Written as DNA, the CDR3 is TGTGCCAGCAGCTTGGCCCAGGGATGGAATACCGGGGAGCTGTTTTTT.

The chain links TRBV11-1 to TRBJ1-2, with 7 bases lining up with TRBD1. The CDR3 runs 15 residues. Germline trimming cut 6 bases from V and 4 bases from J; bases unmatched to any gene: 11. Germline lookup yields CDR1 SGHAT and CDR2 FQDESV (reference sequence). In DNA, the CDR3 is TGTGCCAGCAGTAAACCGACAGGGCCGGGCTATGGCTACACCTTC. It translates to CASSKPTGPGYGYTF.